Below, 20 T cell receptor beta chains from the same sample are listed, as sequenced in a study of cytomegalovirus exposure and HLA in healthy donors (dated by TCRdb to 2017 to 2019). Libraries came from the immunoSEQ multiplex PCR assay. For the multiplex PCR, a mixture combining 60 forward primers for TCR Vbeta segments and 13 reverse primers for TCR Jbeta segments was used. As stored in TCRdb, this immuneACCESS dataset retains in-frame rearrangements with V and J assigned. A fraction of the clones does not appear; measured against another copy, unresolved V genes explain less than half of the discrepancy, and the remainder lacks a known reason. Across this sample there are 85,000 to 110,000 clones, with roughly three quarters seen only once. In total, the top ten clones hold less than 5% of the sample. The sample taken for sequencing was PBMCs. These receptors all come from a man aged 45-65 years in good health and CMV-seropositive.

The V call is TRBV7-9, the J call TRBJ2-3, with TRBD1 identical over 7 bases. This CDR3 comprises 14 residues. Germline V gene sequence: CDR1 SEHNR, CDR2 FQNEAQ (reference sequence). J gave up 1 base and V 4 bases, and 2 bases lay outside the gene matches. The CDR3 sequence: CASSYTGGTDTQYF. CDR3 DNA: TGTGCCAGCAGCTATACAGGGGGCACAGATACGCAGTATTTT.

The J gene is TRBJ2-3, the V gene TRBV30; the D gene is possibly TRBD1 (6 bases). The germline CDR1 and CDR2 sequences are GTSNPN and SVGIG (reference sequence). The CDR3 consists of 15 residues. Trimming took off 1 base at V and 1 base at J, with 12 bases between the two ends. Here the CDR3 reads CAWSAPDSRTDTQYF. Written as DNA, the CDR3 is TGTGCCTGGAGTGCCCCGGACAGTCGCACAGATACGCAGTATTTT.

This clone was seen a single time. This chain connects TRBV7-2 to TRBJ1-1; 8 bases map to TRBD1. This CDR3 is 15 amino acids long. From germline, CDR1 is SGHTA and CDR2 FQGNSA. V was pared by 0 bases and J by 5 bases, with 5 bases of the junction left unmatched. The CDR3 sequence is CASSLAGQGTTEAFF. DNA for the CDR3: TGTGCCAGCAGCTTAGCTGGACAGGGAACGACTGAAGCTTTCTTT.

This clone was observed a handful of times. The chain carries TRBV11-2 and TRBJ1-5; D may be TRBD1 (5 bases). From germline, CDR1 is SGHAT and CDR2 FQNNGV. The CDR3 extends over 16 amino acids. Trimming pared 4 bases from V and 5 bases from J, leaving 18 bases between. CDR3 nucleotides: TGTGCCAGCAGCTGCTCGGGGGGAGGCTCCCATCAGCCCCAGCATTTT. Its protein is CASSCSGGGSHQPQHF.

This clone was detected once. The chain links TRBV28 to TRBJ1-2; a weak D match, TRBD1 (6 bases). The CDR3 is made up of 13 amino acids. The V end lost 6 bases, the J end lost 4 bases, and 12 bases lay between the germline ends. From germline, CDR1 is MDHEN and CDR2 SYDVKM. CDR3 nucleotides: TGTGCCAGCAGCTCGGACAGTGTCTATGGCTACACCTTC. This codes for CASSSDSVYGYTF.

This chain connects TRBV7-9 to TRBJ1-3; no clear D gene. The V and J ends lost 6 bases and 4 bases respectively, with 7 bases between them. Germline V gene data show CDR1 as SEHNR and CDR2 as FQNEAQ (reference sequence). The CDR3 has 12 residues. In DNA, the CDR3 is TGTGCCAGCAGACCACAGGGAAACACCATATATTTT. It translates to CASRPQGNTIYF.

This clone came up once. V usage is TRBV21-1 and J usage is TRBJ2-7; no check of the table's D call, TRBD2, against the DNA was made. TRBV21-1 is assigned pseudogene status. The CDR3 consists of 17 residues. The CDR3 loop is CASSPTSGLAASYEQYF. The CDR3 region has the DNA TGTGCCAGCAGCCCAACATCGGGACTAGCGGCCTCCTACGAGCAGTACTTC.

This clone came up once. The chain has TRBV11-3 and TRBJ2-2; TRBD1 aligns across 7 bases. Germline V gene lookup returns CDR1 SGHNT and CDR2 YENEEA. After removal of 6 bases from V and 3 bases from J, the junction contained 13 bases not matched to a gene. The CDR3 length is 17 residues. CDR3 DNA: TGTGCCAGCAGACGTCCGGGACAGATTTGGCACACCGGGGAGCTGTTTTTT. Translation: CASRRPGQIWHTGELFF.

The chain links TRBV19 to TRBJ2-1, with 8 bases fitting TRBD2. CDR3 size: 16 residues. J was trimmed by 3 bases and V by 5 bases; bases with no gene match: 9. Germline CDR1 and CDR2: LNHDA and SQIVND (reference sequence). The CDR3 loop is CASSPRGAGVYNEQFF. DNA for the CDR3: TGTGCCAGTAGTCCCCGGGGAGCGGGAGTCTACAATGAGCAGTTCTTC.

This chain uses TRBV5-4 with TRBJ1-1; TRBD1 aligns across 9 bases. Germline-derived CDR1 and CDR2 are SGHNT and YYREEE (reference sequence). Trimming took 1 base from V and 5 from J; bases not matched to a gene: 3. The CDR3 contains 14 residues. CDR3 DNA: TGTGCCAGCAGCTTGACAGGGGGCGCTACTGAAGCTTTCTTT. Translating it yields CASSLTGGATEAFF.

This chain connects TRBV7-2 to TRBJ2-5, with 9 bases fitting TRBD2. Germline CDR1 SGHTA, CDR2 FQGNSA. Trimming took 5 bases from V and 2 from J; bases not matched to a gene: 6. This CDR3 is 15 amino acids long. The CDR3 DNA reads as TGTGCCAGCAGCCCCAGACTAGCGGTTCAAGAGACCCAGTACTTC. It translates to CASSPRLAVQETQYF.

For this clone: The junction shows a germline mismatch at one end, possibly a read error. The chain joins TRBV6-6 to TRBJ2-3; 7 positions agree with TRBD1. CDR1 and CDR2 from the germline V gene are MNHNY and SVGAGI (reference sequence). This CDR3 has 14 residues. CDR3 in DNA: TGTGCCGGCAGGGGTGGACAGGGCACAGATACGCAGTATTTT. Translating it yields CAGRGGQGTDTQYF.

The chain combines TRBV28 with TRBJ1-2; a weak D match, TRBD1 (6 bases). The ends were cut back, 7 bases at V and 4 bases at J, with 13 bases in the middle. CDR3 length: 13 amino acids. Germline values: CDR1 MDHEN, CDR2 SYDVKM. CDR3 amino acids: CASTIRGPYGYTF. In nucleotides, the CDR3 is TGTGCCAGCACCATCAGGGGACCCTATGGCTACACCTTC.

The chain employs TRBV14 and TRBJ2-2, with 7 bases fitting TRBD2. The CDR3 consists of 13 residues. The V segment lost 1 base and the J segment 10 bases; nucleotides outside the gene matches: 3. The V gene's germline CDR1 is SGHDN and CDR2 FVKESK. The CDR3 coding sequence is TGTGCCAGCAGCCAAGTTAGACTAGCGGAGCTGTTTTTT. This translates into CASSQVRLAELFF.

CDR3 residues: CASSQADRGNYEQYF. In DNA, the CDR3 is TGCGCCAGCAGCCAAGCGGACAGGGGAAACTACGAGCAGTACTTC. V and J are TRBV4-1 and TRBJ2-7, with 9 positions matching TRBD1. The CDR3 is 15 amino acids. V lost 1 base to trimming and J lost 3 bases; unmatched junction nucleotides: 4. Germline CDR1 is MGHRA and CDR2 is YSYEKL.

This chain links TRBV18 with TRBJ2-3; 7 nucleotides align to TRBD1. With 3 bases clipped from V and 0 bases from J, the junction kept 12 bases outside the gene matches. Germline V gene sequence: CDR1 KGHSH, CDR2 LQKENI. This CDR3 has 18 amino acids. The CDR3 loop reads CASSPQGGWTSSTDTQYF. The DNA of the CDR3 is TGTGCCAGCTCACCCCAAGGGGGCTGGACTTCTAGCACAGATACGCAGTATTTT. Drawing the rest from reference TRBV18 and TRBJ2-3, the complete variable domain is NAGVMQNPRHLVRRRGQEARLRCSPMKGHSHVYWYRQLPEEGLKFMVYLQKENIIDESGMPKERFSAEFPKEGPSILRIQQVVRGDSAAYFCASSPQGGWTSSTDTQYFGPGTRLTVL.

The rearrangement joins TRBV28 to TRBJ2-7; D is possibly TRBD2 (8 bases). Trimming removed 6 bases from V and 4 bases from J, with 16 bases in between. Germline V lookup: CDR1 MDHEN, CDR2 SYDVKM. The length of the CDR3 is 14 residues. The CDR3 protein is CASREGASGYEQYF. In DNA, the CDR3 is TGTGCCAGCAGGGAGGGGGCTAGCGGGTACGAGCAGTACTTC.

The chain joins TRBV20-1 to TRBJ1-2; D unclear. CDR1 is DFQATT, CDR2 SNEGSKA, per germline (reference sequence). V was trimmed by 5 bases and J by 8 bases, leaving 9 bases between them. CDR3 size: 10 residues. The CDR3 region is CSAPFQGYTF. The DNA for the CDR3 is TGCAGTGCTCCATTTCAGGGCTACACCTTC.

This chain joins TRBV6-1 and TRBJ2-3, with a tentative D call TRBD1 (5 bases). CDR1 is MNHNS, CDR2 SASEGT, per germline. This CDR3 region has 15 residues. Trimming pared 1 base from V and 5 bases from J, leaving 13 bases between. DNA of the CDR3: TGTGCCAGCAGTGAAGGTTGGGGTAGGGGAGATACGCAGTATTTT. Translated: CASSEGWGRGDTQYF.

The gene calls are TRBV30 and TRBJ2-6; 7 bases are a match to TRBD2. Germline V gene sequence: CDR1 GTSNPN, CDR2 SVGIG (reference sequence). The CDR3 spans 16 residues. Trimming took 1 base from V and 4 from J; bases not matched to a gene: 7. The CDR3: CAWSGLGGTGANVLTF. Here the CDR3 DNA reads TGTGCCTGGAGTGGCTTGGGAGGGACCGGGGCCAACGTCCTGACTTTC.